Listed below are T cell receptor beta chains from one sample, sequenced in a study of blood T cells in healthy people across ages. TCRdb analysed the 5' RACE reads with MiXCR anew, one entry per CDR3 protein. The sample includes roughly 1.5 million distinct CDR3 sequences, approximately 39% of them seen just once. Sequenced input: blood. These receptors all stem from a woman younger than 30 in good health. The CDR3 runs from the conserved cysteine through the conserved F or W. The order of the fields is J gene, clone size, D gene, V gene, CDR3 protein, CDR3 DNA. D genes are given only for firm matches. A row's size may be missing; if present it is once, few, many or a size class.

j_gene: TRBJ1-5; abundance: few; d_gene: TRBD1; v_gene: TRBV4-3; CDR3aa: CASSQEPGGNQPQHF; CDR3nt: TGCGCCAGCAGCCAAGAGCCAGGGGGGAATCAGCCCCAGCATTTT
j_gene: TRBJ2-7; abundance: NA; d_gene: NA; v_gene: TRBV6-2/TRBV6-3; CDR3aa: CASSYSFRSYNEQYF; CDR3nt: TGTGCCAGCAGTTATAGTTTCCGATCCTACAATGAGCAGTACTTC
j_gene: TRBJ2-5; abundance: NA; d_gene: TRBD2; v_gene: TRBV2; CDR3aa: CASSEGTSDQETQYF; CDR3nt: TGTGCCAGCAGTGAAGGGACTAGCGATCAGGAGACCCAGTACTTC
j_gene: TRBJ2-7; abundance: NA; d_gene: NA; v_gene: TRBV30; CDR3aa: CAGTHRVEQYF; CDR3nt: TGTGCCGGGACCCACAGGGTCGAGCAGTACTTC
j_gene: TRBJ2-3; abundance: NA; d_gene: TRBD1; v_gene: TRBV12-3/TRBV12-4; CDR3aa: CASSTGTGGLSTDTQYF; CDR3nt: TGTGCCAGCAGTACAGGGACAGGGGGACTCAGCACAGATACGCAGTATTTT
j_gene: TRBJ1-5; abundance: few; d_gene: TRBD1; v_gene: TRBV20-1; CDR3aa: CSARDFRQGGQPQHF; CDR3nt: TGCAGTGCTAGAGATTTTAGACAGGGAGGACAGCCCCAGCATTTT
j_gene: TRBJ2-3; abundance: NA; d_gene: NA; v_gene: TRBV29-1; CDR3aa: CSVEVGAADTQYF; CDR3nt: TGCAGCGTTGAAGTGGGGGCCGCAGATACGCAGTATTTT
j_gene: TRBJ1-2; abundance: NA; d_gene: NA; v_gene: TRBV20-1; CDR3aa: CSARVYYGYTF; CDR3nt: TGCAGTGCTAGGGTGTACTATGGCTACACCTTC
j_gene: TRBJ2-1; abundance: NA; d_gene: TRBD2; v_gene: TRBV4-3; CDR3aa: CASSKATGLAANEQFF; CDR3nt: TGCGCCAGCAGCAAAGCGACGGGACTAGCGGCAAATGAGCAGTTCTTC
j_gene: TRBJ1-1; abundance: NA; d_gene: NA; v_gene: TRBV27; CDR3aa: CASSSQGTLSEAFF; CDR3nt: TGTGCCAGCAGTTCACAGGGAACGCTGTCCGAAGCTTTCTTT
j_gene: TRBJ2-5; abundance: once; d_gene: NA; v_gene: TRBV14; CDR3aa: CASSPQRIGEQYF; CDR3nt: TGTGCCAGCAGCCCCCAACGGATTGGGGAGCAGTACTTC
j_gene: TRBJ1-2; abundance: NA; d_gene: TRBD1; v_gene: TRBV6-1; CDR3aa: CASSTGTGMYGYTF; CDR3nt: TGTGCCAGCAGCACCGGGACAGGGATGTATGGCTACACCTTC
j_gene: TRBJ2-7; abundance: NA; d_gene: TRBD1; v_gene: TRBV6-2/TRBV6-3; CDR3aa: CASSYIGQGDEQYF; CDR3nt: TGTGCCAGCAGTTACATCGGACAGGGGGACGAGCAGTACTTC
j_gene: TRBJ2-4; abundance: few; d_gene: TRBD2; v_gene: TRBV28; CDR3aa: CASSLSLAGKGLAKNIQYF; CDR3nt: TGTGCCAGCAGTTTATCTCTAGCGGGAAAGGGGTTAGCCAAAAACATTCAGTACTTC
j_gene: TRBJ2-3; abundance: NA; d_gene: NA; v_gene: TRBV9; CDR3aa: CASSRDPASTDTQYF; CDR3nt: TGTGCCAGCAGCCGAGACCCTGCTAGCACAGATACGCAGTATTTT
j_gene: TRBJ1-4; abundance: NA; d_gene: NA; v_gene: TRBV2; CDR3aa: CASAPLYEKLFF; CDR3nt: TGTGCCAGCGCTCCATTATATGAAAAACTGTTTTTT
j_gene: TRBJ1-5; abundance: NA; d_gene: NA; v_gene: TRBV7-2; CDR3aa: CASSLDGGRVNQPQHF; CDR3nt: TGTGCCAGCAGCTTAGACGGGGGGCGCGTCAATCAGCCCCAGCATTTT
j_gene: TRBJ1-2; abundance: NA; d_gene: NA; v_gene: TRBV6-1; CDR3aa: CASSKHRVNYGYTF; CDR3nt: TGTGCCAGCAGCAAACACAGGGTTAACTATGGCTACACCTTC
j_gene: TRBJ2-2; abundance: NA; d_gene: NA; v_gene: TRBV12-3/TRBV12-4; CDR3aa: CASSLWQGPTGELFF; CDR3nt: TGTGCCAGCAGTTTGTGGCAGGGGCCGACCGGGGAGCTGTTTTTT
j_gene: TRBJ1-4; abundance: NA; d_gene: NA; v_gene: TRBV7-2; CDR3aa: CASSVKQGPNEKLFF; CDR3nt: TGTGCCAGCAGCGTGAAACAGGGTCCTAATGAAAAACTGTTTTTT
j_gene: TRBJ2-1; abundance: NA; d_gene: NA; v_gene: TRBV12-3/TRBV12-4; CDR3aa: CASSLLLGAGSYNEQFF; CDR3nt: TGTGCCAGCAGCCTACTGCTCGGAGCGGGCTCCTACAATGAGCAGTTCTTC
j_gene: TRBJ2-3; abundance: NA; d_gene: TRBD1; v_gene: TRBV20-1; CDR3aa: CSARDSGTGVDTQYF; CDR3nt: TGCAGTGCTAGAGACTCCGGGACAGGGGTAGATACGCAGTATTTT
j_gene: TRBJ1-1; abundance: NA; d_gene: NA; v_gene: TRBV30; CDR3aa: CAWSSDWGTEAFF; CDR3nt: TGTGCCTGGAGCAGCGACTGGGGCACTGAAGCTTTCTTT
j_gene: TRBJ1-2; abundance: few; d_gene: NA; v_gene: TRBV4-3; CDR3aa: CASSQDPGRDYGYTF; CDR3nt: TGCGCCAGCAGCCAAGATCCGGGCAGGGACTATGGCTACACCTTC
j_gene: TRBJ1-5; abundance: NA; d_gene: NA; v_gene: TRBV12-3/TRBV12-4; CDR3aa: CASSLGGPSNQPQHF; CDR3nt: TGTGCCAGCAGTTTAGGGGGGCCTAGCAATCAGCCCCAGCATTTT
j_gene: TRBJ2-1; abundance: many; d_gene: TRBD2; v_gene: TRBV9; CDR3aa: CASSVEAGGFNEQFF; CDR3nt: TGTGCCAGCAGCGTAGAAGCGGGGGGGTTTAATGAGCAGTTCTTC
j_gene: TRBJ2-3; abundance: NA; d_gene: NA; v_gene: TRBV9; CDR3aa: CASSSLSPLSTDTQYF; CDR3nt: TGTGCCAGCAGCTCCCTGTCGCCGTTGAGCACAGATACGCAGTATTTT
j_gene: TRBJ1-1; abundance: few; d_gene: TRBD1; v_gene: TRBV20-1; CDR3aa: CRAKGARDKIYAREAFF; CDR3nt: TGCAGAGCCAAGGGGGCACGGGACAAAATATACGCCCGTGAAGCTTTCTTT
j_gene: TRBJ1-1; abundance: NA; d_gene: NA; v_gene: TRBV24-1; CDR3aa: CATIRTAQNTEAFF; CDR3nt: TGTGCCACCATCAGGACGGCCCAGAACACTGAAGCTTTCTTT
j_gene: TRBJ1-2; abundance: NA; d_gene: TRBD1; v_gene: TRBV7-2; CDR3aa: CASRLWGQGYGYTF; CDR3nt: TGTGCCAGCAGGCTATGGGGACAGGGCTATGGCTACACCTTC
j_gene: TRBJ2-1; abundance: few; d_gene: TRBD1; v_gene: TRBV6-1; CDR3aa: CASSVLTGTGDNEQFF; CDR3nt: TGTGCCAGCAGCGTACTGACCGGGACAGGGGACAATGAGCAGTTCTTC
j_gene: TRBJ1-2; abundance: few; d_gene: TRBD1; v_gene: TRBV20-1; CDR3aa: CSAKGAGGYTF; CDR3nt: TGCAGTGCTAAGGGGGCAGGTGGCTACACCTTC
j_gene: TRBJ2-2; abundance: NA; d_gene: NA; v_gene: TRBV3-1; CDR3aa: CASSDGNHYTGELFF; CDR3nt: TGTGCCAGCAGCGACGGTAACCACTACACCGGGGAGCTGTTTTTT
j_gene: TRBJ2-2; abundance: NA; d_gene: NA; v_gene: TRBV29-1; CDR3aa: CSVKRQNTGELFF; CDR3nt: TGCAGCGTTAAGCGGCAGAACACCGGGGAGCTGTTTTTT
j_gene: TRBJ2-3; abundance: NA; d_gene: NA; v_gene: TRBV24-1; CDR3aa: CATSESDGKGYTQYF; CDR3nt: TGTGCCACCAGTGAATCGGACGGCAAGGGGTATACGCAGTATTTT
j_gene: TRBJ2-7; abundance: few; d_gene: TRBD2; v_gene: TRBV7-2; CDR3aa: CASSLDWAGGQYF; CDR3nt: TGTGCCAGCAGCTTAGACTGGGCGGGGGGGCAGTACTTC
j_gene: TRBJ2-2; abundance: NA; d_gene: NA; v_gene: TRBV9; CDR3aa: CASSGGANFSGELFF; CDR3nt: TGTGCCAGCAGCGGGGGGGCAAACTTCTCCGGGGAGCTGTTTTTT
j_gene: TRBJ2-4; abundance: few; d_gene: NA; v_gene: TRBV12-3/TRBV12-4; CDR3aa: CASSPGRILAKNIQYF; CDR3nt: TGTGCCAGCAGCCCGGGGCGGATCCTAGCCAAAAACATTCAGTACTTC
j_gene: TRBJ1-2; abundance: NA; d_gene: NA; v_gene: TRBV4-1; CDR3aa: CASSQGIVPYGYTF; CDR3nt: TGCGCCAGCAGCCAAGGGATAGTCCCTTATGGCTACACCTTC
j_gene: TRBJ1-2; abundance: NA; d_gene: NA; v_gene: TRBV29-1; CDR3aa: CSVEDRQTNYGYTF; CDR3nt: TGCAGCGTTGAAGATCGACAGACTAACTATGGCTACACCTTC
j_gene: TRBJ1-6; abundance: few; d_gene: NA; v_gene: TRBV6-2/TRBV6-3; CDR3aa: CASSYVGLANSPLHF; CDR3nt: TGTGCCAGCAGTTATGTCGGACTAGCAAATTCACCCCTCCACTTT
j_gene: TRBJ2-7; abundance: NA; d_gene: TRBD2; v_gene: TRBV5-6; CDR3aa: CASSWYTSGRYEQYF; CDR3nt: TGTGCCAGCAGCTGGTACACTAGCGGGAGATACGAGCAGTACTTC
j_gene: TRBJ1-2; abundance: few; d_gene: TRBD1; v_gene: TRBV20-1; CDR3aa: CSARGPTGGYGYTF; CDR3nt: TGCAGTGCTAGGGGCCCGACAGGGGGCTATGGCTACACCTTC
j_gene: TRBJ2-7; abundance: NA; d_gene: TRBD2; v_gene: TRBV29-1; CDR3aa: CSAMRGAYNEQYF; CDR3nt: TGCAGCGCAATGCGGGGGGCCTACAATGAGCAGTACTTC
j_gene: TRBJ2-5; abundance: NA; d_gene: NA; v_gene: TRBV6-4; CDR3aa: CARPGRLGLQETQYF; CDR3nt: TGTGCCAGACCGGGACGCCTAGGATTACAAGAGACCCAGTACTTC
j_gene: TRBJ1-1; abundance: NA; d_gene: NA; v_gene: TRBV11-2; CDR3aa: CASSPKSPFRGNTEAFF; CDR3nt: TGTGCCAGCAGCCCCAAATCCCCTTTTCGGGGGAACACTGAAGCTTTCTTT
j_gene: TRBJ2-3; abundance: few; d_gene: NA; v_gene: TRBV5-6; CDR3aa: CASSPDLADTQYF; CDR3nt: TGTGCCAGCAGCCCCGACCTGGCAGATACGCAGTATTTT
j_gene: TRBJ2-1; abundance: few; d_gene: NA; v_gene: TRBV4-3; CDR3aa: CASSQVIQGYNEQFF; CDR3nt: TGCGCCAGCAGCCAAGTGATACAGGGCTACAATGAGCAGTTCTTC
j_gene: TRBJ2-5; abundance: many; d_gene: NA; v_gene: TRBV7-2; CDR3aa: CASSFRPDGAERASNEQYF; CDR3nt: TGTGCCAGCAGTTTCCGCCCCGACGGCGCTGAGCGGGCTAGCAATGAGCAGTACTTC
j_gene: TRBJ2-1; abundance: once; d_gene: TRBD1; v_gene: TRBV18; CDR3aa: CASSPTGTGVLFF; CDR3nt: TGTGCCAGCTCACCAACCGGGACAGGGGTCCTGTTCTTC
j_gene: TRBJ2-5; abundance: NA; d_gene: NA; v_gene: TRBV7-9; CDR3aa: CASSEASRNNEQYF; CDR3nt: TGTGCCAGCAGCGAAGCCTCCCGGAACAATGAGCAGTACTTC
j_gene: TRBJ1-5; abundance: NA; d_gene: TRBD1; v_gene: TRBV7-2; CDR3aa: CASSLREPRGNQPQHF; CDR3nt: TGTGCCAGCAGCTTAAGGGAGCCCAGGGGGAATCAGCCCCAGCATTTT
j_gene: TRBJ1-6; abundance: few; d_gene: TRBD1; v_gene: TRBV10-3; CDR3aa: CAIRDRGFNSPLHF; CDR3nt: TGTGCCATCAGAGACAGGGGGTTTAATTCACCCCTCCACTTT
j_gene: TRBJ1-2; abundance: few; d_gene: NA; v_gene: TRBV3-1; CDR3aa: CASSRRGNYGYTF; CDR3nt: TGTGCCAGCAGCCGACGGGGTAATTATGGCTACACCTTC
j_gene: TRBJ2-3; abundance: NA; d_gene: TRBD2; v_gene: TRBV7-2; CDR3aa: CASSLLGRAGPDTQYF; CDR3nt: TGTGCCAGCAGCTTACTGGGACGAGCGGGACCAGATACGCAGTATTTT
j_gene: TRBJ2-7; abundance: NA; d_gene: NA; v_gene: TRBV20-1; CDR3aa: CSARDNPGSSYEQYF; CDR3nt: TGCAGTGCTAGAGATAACCCGGGAAGCTCCTACGAGCAGTACTTC
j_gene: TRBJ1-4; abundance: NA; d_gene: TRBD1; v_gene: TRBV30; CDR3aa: CAWDRGSSVNEKLFF; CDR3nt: TGTGCCTGGGACAGGGGGAGCTCGGTGAATGAAAAACTGTTTTTT
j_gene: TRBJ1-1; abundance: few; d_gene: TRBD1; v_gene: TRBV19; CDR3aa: CASSSGQGLEAFF; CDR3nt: TGTGCCAGTAGTTCGGGACAGGGTCTCGAAGCTTTCTTT